This T cell receptor (beta chain) was documented in a study of blood T cell repertoires in COVID-19. Study-level information: Researchers got acute and convalescent COVID-19 samples from the United States, Italy and Spain. T cells, B-cell-depleted T cells, or PBMCs supplied cDNA or gDNA.

In the authors' methods: Reference gene primers were amplified, and this amplification served to estimate nucleated cell counts. Profiled with immunoSEQ multiplex PCR; TCRdb holds only in-frame clones, not every one. That table supplies the V and J calls and clone size; D and trimming were determined from the DNA. The table has 45,000 to 65,000 clones, under 85% seen once; the top ten hold approximately 16%. The receptor's source is a man aged 40-49 years with acute or convalescent COVID-19. Material for sequencing was peripheral blood.

CDR3 DNA sequence: TGTGCCAGCGGCCGACAGGGGACGATCTACGAGCAGTACTTC. Amino acid sequence: CASGRQGTIYEQYF. The chain is built from TRBV6-5 and TRBJ2-7, with 8 bases matching TRBD1. Trimming at V came to 8 bases and at J to 3 bases, leaving 9 bases not matched to a gene. There are 14 residues in the CDR3. Germline CDR1 MNHEY, CDR2 SVGAGI.